This is a list of T cell receptor beta chains from one sample in a study of blood T cell repertoires in COVID-19. Sequencing used immunoSEQ multiplex PCR; TCRdb keeps in-frame clones, though not all of them. Among more than 150,000 clones, roughly nine tenths were seen once, and the ten largest hold roughly 6.7%. Sequencing was carried out using peripheral blood. The source of these receptors is a man in his forties with acute or convalescent COVID-19. CDR3s include the opening cysteine and the closing phenylalanine or tryptophan. Each record gives: V gene, D gene, clone size, J gene, CDR3 protein, CDR3 DNA. D genes are given only for firm matches. A clone size is listed for some rows: how often the clone was seen (once, few, many), or a class if it is expanded.

V: TRBV28
D: TRBD2
size: NA
J: TRBJ2-7
CDR3: CASRLSGATYEQYF
DNA: TGTGCCAGCAGACTGAGCGGGGCAACCTACGAGCAGTACTTC

V: TRBV2
D: NA
size: NA
J: TRBJ1-2
CDR3: CASSERADYGYTF
DNA: TGTGCCAGCAGTGAGAGGGCAGACTATGGCTACACCTTC

V: TRBV11-2
D: TRBD2
size: NA
J: TRBJ2-3
CDR3: CASSLNIGTSGTDTQYF
DNA: TGTGCCAGCAGCTTAAATATAGGGACTAGCGGGACAGATACGCAGTATTTT

V: TRBV5-1
D: TRBD1
size: NA
J: TRBJ1-6
CDR3: CASSSGQGGHSPLHF
DNA: TGCGCCAGCAGCTCCGGACAGGGGGGACATTCACCCCTCCACTTT

V: TRBV5-6
D: TRBD1
size: NA
J: TRBJ1-2
CDR3: CASRESGTGTGNGYTF
DNA: TGTGCCAGCCGCGAGTCCGGGACAGGGACGGGTAATGGCTACACCTTC

V: TRBV6-2/TRBV6-3
D: TRBD2
size: NA
J: TRBJ2-7
CDR3: CASSETSGPSYEQYF
DNA: TGTGCCAGCAGTGAGACTAGCGGGCCCTCCTACGAGCAGTACTTC

V: TRBV15
D: TRBD1
size: NA
J: TRBJ2-7
CDR3: CATSSDRGAHEQYF
DNA: TGTGCCACCAGCAGCGACAGGGGGGCCCACGAGCAGTACTTC

V: TRBV6-1
D: TRBD2
size: NA
J: TRBJ2-1
CDR3: CASSENSGGEQFF
DNA: TGTGCCAGCAGTGAGAATAGCGGGGGAGAGCAGTTCTTC

V: TRBV29-1
D: TRBD1
size: NA
J: TRBJ1-1
CDR3: CSVVVKTGPGTEAFF
DNA: TGCAGCGTTGTGGTGAAGACAGGGCCCGGCACTGAAGCTTTCTTT

V: TRBV5-6
D: NA
size: NA
J: TRBJ1-5
CDR3: CASSLARGAGNQPQHF
DNA: TGTGCCAGCAGCTTGGCTCGGGGGGCGGGCAATCAGCCCCAGCATTTT

V: TRBV10-1
D: NA
size: once
J: TRBJ1-2
CDR3: CASSDTYYGYTF
DNA: TGCGCCAGCAGCGACACCTACTATGGCTACACCTTC

V: TRBV7-9
D: TRBD1
size: NA
J: TRBJ1-1
CDR3: CASSGTGGKNTEAFF
DNA: TGTGCCAGCAGTGGGACAGGGGGCAAGAACACTGAAGCTTTCTTT

V: TRBV6-5
D: TRBD2
size: NA
J: TRBJ2-7
CDR3: CASSYGLALSYEQYF
DNA: TGTGCCAGCAGTTACGGACTAGCTCTGTCCTACGAGCAGTACTTC

V: TRBV5-1
D: TRBD2
size: NA
J: TRBJ2-3
CDR3: CASSWKGLAGGGTDTQYF
DNA: TGCGCCAGCAGCTGGAAGGGACTAGCGGGGGGAGGCACAGATACGCAGTATTTT

V: TRBV5-8
D: NA
size: NA
J: TRBJ1-6
CDR3: CASSSRTGNSPLHF
DNA: TGTGCCAGCAGCTCCCGGACGGGGAATTCACCCCTCCACTTT

V: TRBV7-2
D: TRBD2
size: NA
J: TRBJ2-5
CDR3: CASSSTAGETQYF
DNA: TGTGCCAGCAGCTCGACAGCGGGGGAGACCCAGTACTTC

V: TRBV3-1/TRBV3-2
D: NA
size: NA
J: TRBJ2-5
CDR3: CASLERGGQETQYF
DNA: TGTGCCAGCCTAGAGAGGGGGGGCCAAGAGACCCAGTACTTC

V: TRBV12-5
D: TRBD1
size: NA
J: TRBJ2-2
CDR3: CASGLQGPTGELFF
DNA: TGTGCTAGTGGTTTACAGGGGCCCACCGGGGAGCTGTTTTTT

V: TRBV12-3/TRBV12-4
D: NA
size: once
J: TRBJ2-7
CDR3: CASSFWGDEQYF
DNA: TGTGCCAGCAGTTTCTGGGGGGACGAGCAGTACTTC

V: TRBV3-1/TRBV3-2
D: NA
size: NA
J: TRBJ2-2
CDR3: CASSRSTGELFF
DNA: TGTGCCAGCAGCCGGAGCACCGGGGAGCTGTTTTTT